This T cell receptor (beta chain) was recovered during a study of T cell clones after liver transplantation (dated by TCRdb to the late 2010s). Background for the entire study: The samples were obtained from ITN030ST, a randomized trial that attempted immunosuppression withdrawal within 2 years after liver transplantation. The subjects received no induction therapy and were kept on standard immunosuppression until randomization at 12-24 months post-transplant. Blood samples were collected pre-transplant, then pre-randomization ahead of withdrawal, and finally post-randomization once withdrawal had either been completed or failed. Tolerance was defined as complete immunosuppression withdrawal for at least one year with no rise in liver enzymes beyond twice the upper limit of normal. As an antigen-independent comparator for the donor-reactive sequences, third party-reactive TCRbeta sequences from pre-transplant MLRs were identified as well. Three of the eight recipients were HCV-positive; the others were transplanted for non-autoimmune, non-viral indications. Of the 8 liver transplant recipients making up the studied cohort, 3 were classified as tolerant and 5 as non-tolerant. Donor-reactive T cell clones were identified by TCRbeta sequencing following a pre-transplant mixed lymphocyte reaction and were subsequently tracked in post-transplant blood. Summary of the overall study and its limitations: Donor-reactive sequences declined more than third party-reactive ones, suggesting partial antigen-specific deletion unrelated to withdrawal success. Low numbers of available donor cells limited the measurable donor-reactive repertoire in two subjects. Once repertoire turnover was taken into account, donor-reactive detection showed a significant reduction for CD4 in 7 of 8 subjects and for CD8 in 8 of 8. Because of small, heterogeneous patient numbers and non-standardized post-transplant time points, the conclusions were only preliminary. Because allograft tissue specimens were not available, migration of donor-reactive T cells into the graft, rather than deletion, may have occurred. In 5 of 8 subjects, circulating donor-reactive CD4 TCRbeta sequences decreased significantly after transplant, regardless of tolerance or HCV status.

Unstimulated PBMCs, after thawing, were stained for CD3, CD4 and CD8 and then FACS-sorted into CD3+CD4+ and CD3+CD8+ populations. Each of the 8 studied subjects was randomized to immunosuppression withdrawal. The Qiagen DNeasy Blood and Tissue Kit was used for isolation of genomic DNA. Frozen genomic DNA underwent high-throughput TCRbeta CDR3 sequencing by immunoSEQ, including PCR amplification, mapping, bias correction and internal controls. In the authors' own workflow: Only productive rearrangements were retained, with each unique TCRbeta sequence defined by its CDR3 nucleotide sequence together with its V and J gene. For a sequence to be called donor-reactive, it needed a frequency of at least 0.01% and at least 5-fold expansion in CFSE-low cells compared with unstimulated pre-transplant cells. Minimum frequency thresholds were set for each subject based on the unstimulated sample with the lowest template count, ensuring at least 90% detection power. Jensen-Shannon divergence between the top 1000 TCRbeta sequences post-transplant and pre-transplant was used to measure repertoire turnover. Changes in detection of donor-reactive sequences were assessed with two-sided Fisher's exact tests. TCRdb mirrors the immuneACCESS table, restricted to in-frame sequences. Some clones are absent from its copies; in checked studies, under half trace to an unresolved V gene, and the reason for the others is unknown. Clonal size and the V and J genes are those of that table, whereas D and trimming came from the DNA. The sample table contains 93,000 or so clones; only one count was recorded for under 90% of them. Clones ranked in the top ten supply approximately 3% of the sample.

A remark on this clone: The antigen it binds to is not known. The sample holds no much larger clone one base away, and base qualities are not on file.

Here V drops 3 bases and J drops 2 bases, and the junction holds 3 bases not matched to any gene. The CDR3 covers 15 residues, taking in both the cysteine and the phenylalanine. Just CDR3 DNA is preserved here, 45 bases in frame from base 1. The germline V gene (reference sequence) sets CDR1 to SEHNR and CDR2 to FQNEAQ. This clonotype was sampled from a human patient who received a liver transplant. Some T cells seen after a transplant may have their origin in the graft donor. This sequence uses TRBV7-9 and TRBJ2-3; the central 9 bases match TRBD2. Sequencing was performed on CD4+ T cells from blood, taken roughly 50 months after liver transplant. CDR3 loop: CASSFAGGHTDTQYF. The sequenced DNA: TGTGCCAGCAGCTTTGCGGGAGGGCACACAGATACGCAGTATTTT.